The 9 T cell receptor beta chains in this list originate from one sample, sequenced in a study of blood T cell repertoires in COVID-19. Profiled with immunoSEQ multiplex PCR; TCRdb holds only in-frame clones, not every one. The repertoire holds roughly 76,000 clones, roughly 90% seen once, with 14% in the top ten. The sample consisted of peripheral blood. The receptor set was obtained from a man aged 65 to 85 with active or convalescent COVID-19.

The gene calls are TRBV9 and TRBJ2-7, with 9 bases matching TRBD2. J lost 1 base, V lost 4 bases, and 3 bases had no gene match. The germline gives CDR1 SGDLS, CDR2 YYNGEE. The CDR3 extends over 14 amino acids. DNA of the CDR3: TGTGCCAGCAGCCAGACTAGCGGATCCTACGAGCAGTACTTC. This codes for CASSQTSGSYEQYF.

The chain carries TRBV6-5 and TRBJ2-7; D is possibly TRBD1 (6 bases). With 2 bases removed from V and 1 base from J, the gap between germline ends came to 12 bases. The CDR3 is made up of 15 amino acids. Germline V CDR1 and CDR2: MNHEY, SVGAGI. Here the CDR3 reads CASSYGYRASYEQYF. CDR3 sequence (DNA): TGTGCCAGCAGTTACGGGTACAGGGCGTCCTACGAGCAGTACTTC.

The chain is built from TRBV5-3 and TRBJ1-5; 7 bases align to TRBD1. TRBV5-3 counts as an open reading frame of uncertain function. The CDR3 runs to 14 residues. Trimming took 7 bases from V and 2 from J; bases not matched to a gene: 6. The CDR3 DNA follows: TGTGCCAGACCTCAAACAGGGGGCAATCAGCCCCAGCATTTT. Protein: CARPQTGGNQPQHF.

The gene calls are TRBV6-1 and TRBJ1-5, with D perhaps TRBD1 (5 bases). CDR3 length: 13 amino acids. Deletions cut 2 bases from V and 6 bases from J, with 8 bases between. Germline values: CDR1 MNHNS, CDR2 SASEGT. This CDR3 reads CASSESGLQPQHF. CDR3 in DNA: TGTGCCAGCAGTGAATCAGGGCTTCAGCCCCAGCATTTT.

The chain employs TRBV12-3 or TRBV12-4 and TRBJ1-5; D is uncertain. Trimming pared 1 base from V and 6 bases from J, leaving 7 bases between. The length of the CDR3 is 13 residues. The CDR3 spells CASSLDRFQPQHF. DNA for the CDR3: TGTGCCAGCAGTTTAGATCGGTTTCAGCCCCAGCATTTT.

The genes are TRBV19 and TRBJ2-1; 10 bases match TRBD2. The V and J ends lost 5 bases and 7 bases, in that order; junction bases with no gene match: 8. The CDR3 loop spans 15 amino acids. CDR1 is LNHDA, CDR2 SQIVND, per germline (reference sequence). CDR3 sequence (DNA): TGTGCCAGTAGTCTTCGGACTAGCGGCACGAATGAGCAGTTCTTC. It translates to CASSLRTSGTNEQFF.

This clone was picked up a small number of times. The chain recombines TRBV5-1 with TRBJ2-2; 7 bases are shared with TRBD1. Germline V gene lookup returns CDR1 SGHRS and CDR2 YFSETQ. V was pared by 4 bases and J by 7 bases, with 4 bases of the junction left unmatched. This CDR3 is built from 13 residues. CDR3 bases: TGCGCCAGCAGCGAGGGGGCTGTCGGGGAGCTGTTTTTT. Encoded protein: CASSEGAVGELFF.

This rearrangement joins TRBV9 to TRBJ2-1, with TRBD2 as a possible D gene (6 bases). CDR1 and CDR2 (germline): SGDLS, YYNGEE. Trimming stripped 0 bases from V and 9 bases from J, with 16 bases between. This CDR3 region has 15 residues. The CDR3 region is CASSVEGTADVEQFF. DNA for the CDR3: TGTGCCAGCAGCGTAGAAGGGACTGCGGACGTTGAGCAGTTCTTC. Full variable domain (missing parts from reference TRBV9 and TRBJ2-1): DSGVTQTPKHLITATGQRVTLRCSPRSGDLSVYWYQQSLDQGLQFLIQYYNGEERAKGNILERFSAQQFPDLHSELNLSSLELGDSALYFCASSVEGTADVEQFFGPGTRLTVL.

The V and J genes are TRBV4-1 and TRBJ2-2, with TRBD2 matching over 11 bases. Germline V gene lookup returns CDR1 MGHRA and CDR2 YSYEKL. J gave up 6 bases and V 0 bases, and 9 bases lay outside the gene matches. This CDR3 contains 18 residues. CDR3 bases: TGCGCCAGCAGCCAAGATGAACTAGCGGGAGCTCGGCCCGGGGAGCTGTTTTTT. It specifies CASSQDELAGARPGELFF.